This TCR beta chain was recovered during a study of regulatory T cells in long-lasting Graves disease. The overall study: Persistent Graves' disease denoted over 5 years of antithyroid drugs plus positive TSH receptor antibodies.

As to time point: persistent/refractory GD, antithyroid drugs over 5 years with positive TRAb. Extracted PBMC RNA gave rise to the TCR library. This CDR3 region has 14 residues. Trimming stripped 6 bases from V and 1 base from J, with 9 bases between. Germline V gene sequence: CDR1 MNHNS, CDR2 SASEGT. Libraries of TCR beta came from iRepertoire HTBI primers plus Arm-PCR of CDR3 regions. In the original workflow: Across all samples, more than 60 TRBV segments and around 13 TRBJ segments were identified. One entry per CDR3 protein results from TCRdb running MiXCR on the multiplex PCR reads. These V and J calls are TCRdb output, not the study's own analysis. The sample lists fewer than 450,000 distinct CDR3 sequences, around 20% occurring once.

The clonotype comes from a female donor with Graves disease. The chain links TRBV6-1 to TRBJ1-4; D not certain. The sequenced sample was peripheral blood mononuclear cells (PBMCs), obtained when the disease was refractory, from a patient treated with antithyroid drugs. The CDR3, as DNA: TGTGCCAGCAGACAAGGTGTAACTAATGAAAAACTGTTTTTT. It specifies CASRQGVTNEKLFF.